This record looks at one T cell receptor (beta chain) sequence and its context. This clone's antigen is unknown. Base-call qualities are not available, and no considerably larger clone is one nucleotide away. The data are from a study of T-cell reconstitution after alpha-beta-depleted transplantation in children (dated by TCRdb to 2016 to 2018). Turning to the overall study: Using TCR repertoire profiling, the study followed T-cell immune reconstitution in a quantitative way in children after TCRalphabeta/CD19-depleted allogeneic hematopoietic cell transplantation.

Library preparation was by PCR. Sequencing instrument: Illumina HiSeq 2500. Molecular barcoding was employed in the preparation of TCR libraries, with unique molecular identifiers being used to normalize TCRbeta repertoire quantification. TCRdb trimmed public reads at Q25 via fastp, called clones via MiXCR and kept in-frame beta chains. Each entry merges the rows of one CDR3 protein and shows their most common DNA and genes. The sample table holds 250,000 to 350,000 distinct CDR3 sequences, of which over 8% were seen once. Together, the top ten hold around 10% of the sample. CDR1 and CDR2 (MNHEY, SMNVEV) derive from the germline V gene (reference sequence). The germline ends are 10 bases apart after V is trimmed by 3 bases and J by 3 bases. The CDR3, cysteine through phenylalanine, is 14 amino acids long. The only DNA kept is the CDR3, 42 bases in frame from the first base.

Sample: PBMCs from the stem cell graft donor, taken from the stem cell graft. The TCR sequence derives from a human donor who donated a stem cell graft to a child with SCID. The chain employs TRBV27 and TRBJ2-3, with no confident D gene call. The bases are TGTGCCAGCAGTTTTTCTGATTCGACAGATACGCAGTATTTT. Its product reads: CASSFSDSTDTQYF.